Listed below are T cell receptor beta chains from one sample, sequenced in a study of cytomegalovirus exposure and HLA in healthy donors. This table comes from immunoSEQ multiplex PCR, and its TCRdb copy is limited to in-frame clones, with some not included. The table includes under 200,000 clones, approximately 82% detected once. Sequenced sample: PBMCs. These receptors came from a woman between 40 and 55 years old in good health and CMV-seropositive. The CDR3 runs from the conserved cysteine through the conserved F or W. The D gene is left open where the match is weak. The size entry is marked missing in some rows and otherwise reads once, few, many or a size class.

clone size: NA; V gene: TRBV27; J gene: TRBJ1-4; D gene: NA; CDR3 protein: CASSSYRDPGRTNEKLFF; CDR3 DNA: TGTGCCAGCAGTTCCTACCGGGACCCCGGGAGAACTAATGAAAAACTGTTTTTT
clone size: NA; V gene: TRBV2; J gene: TRBJ2-5; D gene: NA; CDR3 protein: CASSVGSLGGTQYF; CDR3 DNA: TGTGCCAGCAGTGTAGGCAGCCTAGGAGGGACCCAGTACTTC
clone size: NA; V gene: TRBV7-6; J gene: TRBJ1-4; D gene: TRBD1; CDR3 protein: CASSPGLPGQGNEKLFF; CDR3 DNA: TGTGCCAGCAGCCCCGGACTTCCGGGACAGGGGAATGAAAAACTGTTTTTT
clone size: few; V gene: TRBV5-1; J gene: TRBJ1-2; D gene: NA; CDR3 protein: CASSLDGANYGYTF; CDR3 DNA: TGCGCCAGCAGCTTGGACGGAGCTAACTATGGCTACACCTTC
clone size: few; V gene: TRBV4-3; J gene: TRBJ2-3; D gene: NA; CDR3 protein: CASSQEWGGYTDTQYF; CDR3 DNA: TGCGCCAGCAGCCAAGAATGGGGCGGCTACACAGATACGCAGTATTTT
clone size: NA; V gene: TRBV6-4; J gene: TRBJ2-7; D gene: TRBD2; CDR3 protein: CASSRDSGPYEQYF; CDR3 DNA: TGTGCCAGCTCCCGGGATAGCGGGCCTTACGAGCAGTACTTC
clone size: few; V gene: TRBV4-2; J gene: TRBJ2-3; D gene: TRBD2; CDR3 protein: CASSQPGDSGPTDTQYF; CDR3 DNA: TGTGCCAGCAGCCAACCTGGGGATAGCGGGCCCACAGATACGCAGTATTTT
clone size: NA; V gene: TRBV5-6; J gene: TRBJ2-5; D gene: TRBD2; CDR3 protein: CASSQLAAYQETQYF; CDR3 DNA: TGTGCCAGCAGCCAACTAGCGGCGTACCAAGAGACCCAGTACTTC
clone size: NA; V gene: TRBV6-1; J gene: TRBJ2-7; D gene: NA; CDR3 protein: CASRQDSGSYEQYF; CDR3 DNA: TGTGCCAGCAGACAGGACAGCGGCTCCTACGAGCAGTACTTC
clone size: NA; V gene: TRBV28; J gene: TRBJ1-5; D gene: NA; CDR3 protein: CASSLAGGSSQPQHF; CDR3 DNA: TGTGCCAGCAGTTTAGCAGGAGGGTCTTCTCAGCCCCAGCATTTT
clone size: few; V gene: TRBV7-9; J gene: TRBJ2-1; D gene: TRBD1; CDR3 protein: CASSLGQGNNEQFF; CDR3 DNA: TGTGCCAGCAGCTTAGGACAGGGAAACAATGAGCAGTTCTTC
clone size: few; V gene: TRBV28; J gene: TRBJ1-1; D gene: NA; CDR3 protein: CASRFDAVTTEAFF; CDR3 DNA: TGTGCCAGCAGATTCGACGCGGTGACCACTGAAGCTTTCTTT
clone size: NA; V gene: TRBV29-1; J gene: TRBJ2-2; D gene: NA; CDR3 protein: CSVDLYFTGELFF; CDR3 DNA: TGCAGCGTTGATCTGTACTTCACCGGGGAGCTGTTTTTT
clone size: once; V gene: TRBV5-1; J gene: TRBJ1-2; D gene: NA; CDR3 protein: CASSLGREDGYTF; CDR3 DNA: TGCGCCAGCAGCTTGGGCAGGGAGGATGGCTACACCTTC
clone size: NA; V gene: TRBV10-3; J gene: TRBJ2-5; D gene: NA; CDR3 protein: CAISDRETQYF; CDR3 DNA: TGTGCCATCAGTGACCGGGAGACCCAGTACTTC
clone size: NA; V gene: TRBV6-1; J gene: TRBJ1-2; D gene: TRBD1; CDR3 protein: CASSEGVGTGRVGYTF; CDR3 DNA: TGTGCCAGCAGTGAAGGAGTAGGGACAGGGAGGGTTGGCTACACCTTC
clone size: NA; V gene: TRBV7-8; J gene: TRBJ2-3; D gene: NA; CDR3 protein: CASSLKTDTQYF; CDR3 DNA: TGTGCCAGCAGCCTAAAAACAGATACGCAGTATTTT
clone size: NA; V gene: TRBV9; J gene: TRBJ1-3; D gene: NA; CDR3 protein: CASSIRDTRGTIYF; CDR3 DNA: TGTGCCAGCAGCATCAGGGACACTCGAGGCACCATATATTTT
clone size: NA; V gene: TRBV5-4; J gene: TRBJ2-3; D gene: NA; CDR3 protein: CASSLKAGRDTQYF; CDR3 DNA: TGTGCCAGCAGCTTGAAGGCGGGAAGAGATACGCAGTATTTT
clone size: NA; V gene: TRBV7-9; J gene: TRBJ2-3; D gene: NA; CDR3 protein: CASSSTTGLATDTQYF; CDR3 DNA: TGTGCCAGCAGCTCGACGACAGGTTTAGCCACAGATACGCAGTATTTT
clone size: few; V gene: TRBV7-8; J gene: TRBJ2-1; D gene: TRBD2; CDR3 protein: CASWISGRALKINEQFF; CDR3 DNA: TGTGCCAGCTGGATTAGCGGGAGGGCTTTGAAGATAAATGAGCAGTTCTTC
clone size: NA; V gene: TRBV6-1; J gene: TRBJ2-7; D gene: NA; CDR3 protein: CASSEALGQNYEQYF; CDR3 DNA: TGTGCCAGCAGTGAAGCGCTAGGACAAAACTACGAGCAGTACTTC
clone size: NA; V gene: TRBV6-5; J gene: TRBJ1-4; D gene: TRBD1; CDR3 protein: CASRRDRGEKLFF; CDR3 DNA: TGTGCCAGCAGACGGGACAGGGGGGAAAAACTGTTTTTT